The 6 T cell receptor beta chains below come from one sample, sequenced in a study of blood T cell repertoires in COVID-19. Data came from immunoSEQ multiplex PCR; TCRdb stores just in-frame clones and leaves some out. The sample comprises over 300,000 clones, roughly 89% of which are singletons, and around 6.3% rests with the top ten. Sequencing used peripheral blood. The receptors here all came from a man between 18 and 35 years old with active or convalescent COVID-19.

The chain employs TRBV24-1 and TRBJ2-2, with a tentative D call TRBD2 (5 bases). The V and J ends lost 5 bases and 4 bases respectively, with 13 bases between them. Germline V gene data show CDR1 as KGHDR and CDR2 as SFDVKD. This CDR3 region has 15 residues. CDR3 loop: CATSAREPGTGELFF. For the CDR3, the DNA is TGTGCCACCAGTGCGAGGGAACCCGGCACCGGGGAGCTGTTTTTT.

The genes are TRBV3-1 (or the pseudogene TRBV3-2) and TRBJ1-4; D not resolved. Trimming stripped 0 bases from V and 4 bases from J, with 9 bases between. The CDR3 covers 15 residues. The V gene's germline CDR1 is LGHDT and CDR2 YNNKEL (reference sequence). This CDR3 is CASSQDAAINEKLFF. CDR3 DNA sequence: TGTGCCAGCAGCCAAGATGCAGCGATTAATGAAAAACTGTTTTTT.

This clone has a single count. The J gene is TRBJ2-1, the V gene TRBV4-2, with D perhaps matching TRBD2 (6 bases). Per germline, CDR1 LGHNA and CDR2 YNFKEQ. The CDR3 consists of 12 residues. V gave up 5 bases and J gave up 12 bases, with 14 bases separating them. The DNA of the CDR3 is TGTGCCAGCAGCTTATCCGGGAGCTGGCAGTTCTTC. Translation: CASSLSGSWQFF.

The CDR3 DNA reads as TGTGCCAGCAGCCAAGATGACAGCGAGCAGTACTTC. Its translation: CASSQDDSEQYF. The chain recombines TRBV3-1 (or the pseudogene TRBV3-2) with TRBJ2-7; D might be TRBD1 (5 bases). This CDR3 spans 12 amino acids. V was clipped by 0 bases and J by 6 bases, with 6 bases between them. Germline V gene lookup returns CDR1 LGHDT and CDR2 YNNKEL (reference sequence).

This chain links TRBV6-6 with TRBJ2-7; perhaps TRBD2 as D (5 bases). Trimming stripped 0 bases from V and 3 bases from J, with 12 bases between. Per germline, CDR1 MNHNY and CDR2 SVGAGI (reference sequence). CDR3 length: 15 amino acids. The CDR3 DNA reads TGTGCCAGCAGTTACTCCGGCGGGCTTTACTACGAGCAGTACTTC. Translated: CASSYSGGLYYEQYF.

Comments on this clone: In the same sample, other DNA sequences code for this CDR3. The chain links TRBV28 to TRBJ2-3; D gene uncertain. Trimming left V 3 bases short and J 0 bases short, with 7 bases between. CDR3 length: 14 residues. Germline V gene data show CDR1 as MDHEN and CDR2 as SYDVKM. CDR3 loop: CASSFLESTDTQYF. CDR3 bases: TGTGCCAGCAGTTTCTTGGAGAGCACAGATACGCAGTATTTT.